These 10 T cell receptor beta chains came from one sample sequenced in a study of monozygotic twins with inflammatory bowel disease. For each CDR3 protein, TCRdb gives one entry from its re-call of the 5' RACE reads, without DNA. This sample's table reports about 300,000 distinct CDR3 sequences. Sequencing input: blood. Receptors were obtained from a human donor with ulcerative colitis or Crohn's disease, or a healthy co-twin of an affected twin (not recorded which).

This CDR3 reads CAREPVPLFDGTEAFF. This chain joins TRBV7-9 and TRBJ1-1. Germline values: CDR1 SEHNR, CDR2 FQNEAQ (reference sequence). There are 16 residues in the CDR3.

The CDR3 is CVSSPLRGNNSPLHF. This chain joins TRBV6-1 and TRBJ1-6; there is no DNA to check the TCRdb D call of TRBD1. The length of the CDR3 is 15 residues. From germline, CDR1 is MNHNS and CDR2 SASEGT.

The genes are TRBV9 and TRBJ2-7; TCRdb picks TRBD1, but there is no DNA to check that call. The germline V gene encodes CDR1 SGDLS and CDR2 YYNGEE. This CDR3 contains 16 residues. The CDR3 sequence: CASSVGPGQGAYEQYF.

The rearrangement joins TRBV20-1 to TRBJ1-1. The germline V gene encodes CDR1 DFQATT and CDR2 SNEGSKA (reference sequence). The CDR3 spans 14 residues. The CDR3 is CSAPRMLGYTEAFF.

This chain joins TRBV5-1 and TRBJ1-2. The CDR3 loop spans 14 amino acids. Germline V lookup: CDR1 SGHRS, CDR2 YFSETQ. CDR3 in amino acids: CASSLSQANYGYTF.

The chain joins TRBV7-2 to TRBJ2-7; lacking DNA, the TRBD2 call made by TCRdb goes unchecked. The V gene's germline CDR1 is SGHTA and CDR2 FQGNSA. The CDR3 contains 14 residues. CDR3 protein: CASSYRTSGSEQYF. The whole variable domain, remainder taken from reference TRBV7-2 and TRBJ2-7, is GAGVSQSPSNKVTEKGKDVELRCDPISGHTALYWYRQSLGQGLEFLIYFQGNSAPDKSGLPSDRFSAERTGGSVSTLTIQRTQQEDSAVYLCASSYRTSGSEQYFGPGTRLTVT.

CDR3 sequence reads: CASSPRGSLPSEQYF. V is TRBV4-3 and J is TRBJ2-7; the TRBD2 assignment by TCRdb is unverifiable without DNA. The CDR3 covers 15 residues. The V gene's germline CDR1 is LGHNA and CDR2 YSLEER.

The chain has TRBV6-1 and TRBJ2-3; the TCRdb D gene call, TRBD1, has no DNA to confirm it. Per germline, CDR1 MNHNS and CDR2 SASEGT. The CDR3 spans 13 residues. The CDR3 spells CASSGDSTDTQYF.

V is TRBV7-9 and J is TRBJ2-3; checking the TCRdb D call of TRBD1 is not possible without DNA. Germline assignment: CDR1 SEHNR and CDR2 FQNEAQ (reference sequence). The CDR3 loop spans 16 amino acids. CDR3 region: CASSPTGSGRTDTQYF.

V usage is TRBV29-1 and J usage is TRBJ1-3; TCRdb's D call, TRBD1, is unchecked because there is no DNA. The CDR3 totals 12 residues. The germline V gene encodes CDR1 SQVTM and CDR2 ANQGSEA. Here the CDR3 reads CSVDRGGNTIYF.